This T cell receptor beta chain is drawn from a study of blood T cell repertoires in COVID-19. The wider study: The United States, Italy and Spain provided the acute and convalescent COVID-19 samples.

TCRdb's table, derived via immunoSEQ multiplex PCR, lists solely in-frame clones and lacks some. The sample carries about 14,000 clones, approximately 73% recorded once. This receptor was taken from a man between 65 and 85 years old with acute or convalescent COVID-19. Sequenced sample: peripheral blood.

The CDR3 sequence is CASSQPGTGGGYTF. DNA for the CDR3: TGTGCCAGCAGCCAACCCGGGACAGGGGGTGGCTACACCTTC. The V call is TRBV3-1 (or the pseudogene TRBV3-2), the J call TRBJ1-2, with 11 bases that match TRBD1. The junction had 3 bases not matched to a gene; V was cut back by 2 bases and J by 7 bases. Germline-derived CDR1 and CDR2 are LGHDT and YNNKEL (reference sequence). The CDR3 runs to 14 residues.